This T cell receptor beta chain is drawn from a study of lymphopenia after photon versus proton radiotherapy. The CDR3 totals 15 residues. V lost 0 bases to trimming and J lost 6 bases; unmatched junction nucleotides: 7. CDR1 and CDR2 from the germline V gene are SGHVS and FNYEAQ. Clones were read by immunoSEQ multiplex PCR, and TCRdb kept only the in-frame ones, dropping some. This sample yields some 44,000 clones, of which around 83% are seen a single time; around 25% belongs to the top ten. The sequencing used peripheral blood, collected from a patient treated with proton-based radiotherapy. The TCR originated in a woman in her 70s with pancreatic cancer. This sequence joins TRBV7-6 and TRBJ2-7; TRBD1 agrees at 8 bases. The CDR3 here is CASSLAGQELREQYF. The CDR3 DNA sequence: TGTGCCAGCAGCTTAGCGGGACAGGAGCTACGCGAGCAGTACTTC.